This T cell receptor (beta chain) came from a study of Ad26.COV2.S vaccination and SARS-CoV-2 variants. Generated by immunoSEQ multiplex PCR, the TCRdb table keeps only in-frame clones and is missing some. The sample holds about 680,000 clones, approximately 88% seen once. This CDR3 has 14 amino acids. Between the trimmed V and J ends, which lost 1 base and 7 bases, there was a span of 11 bases. The V gene's germline CDR1 is SEHNR and CDR2 FQNEAQ (reference sequence). Treatment specified: some 20 received Ad26.COV2.S at low or high dose, single or two shots; 5 received placebo; per-sample allocation not given. Collection of the samples took place on day 63 after the first injection of vaccine or placebo. Wuhan-strain SARS-CoV-2 spike was expressed by the Ad26 vector that made up the vaccine.

The source is a person between 18 and 65 years old who received the Ad26.COV2.S COVID-19 vaccine or a placebo. The sample in question was peripheral blood, obtained in a trial of Ad26.COV2.S vaccine versus placebo. The chain couples TRBV7-9 to TRBJ2-1; no firm D call. The DNA for the CDR3 is TGTGCCAGCAGCTTAGGGGTATGGGGAAATGAGCAGTTCTTC. It is translated as CASSLGVWGNEQFF.